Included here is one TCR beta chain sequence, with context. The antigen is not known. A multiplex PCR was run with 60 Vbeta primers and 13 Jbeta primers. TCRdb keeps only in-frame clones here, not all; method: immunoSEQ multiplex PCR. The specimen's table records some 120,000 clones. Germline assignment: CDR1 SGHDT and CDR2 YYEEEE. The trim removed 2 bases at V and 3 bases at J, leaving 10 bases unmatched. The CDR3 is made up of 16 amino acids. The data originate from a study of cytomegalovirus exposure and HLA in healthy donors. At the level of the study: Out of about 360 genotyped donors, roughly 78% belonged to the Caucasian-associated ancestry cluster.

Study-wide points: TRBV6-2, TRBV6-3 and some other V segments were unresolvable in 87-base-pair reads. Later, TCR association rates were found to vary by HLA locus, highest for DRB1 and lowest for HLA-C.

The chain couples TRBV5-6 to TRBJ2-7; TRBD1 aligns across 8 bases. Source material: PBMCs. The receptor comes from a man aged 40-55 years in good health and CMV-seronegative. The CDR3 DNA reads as TGTGCCAGCAGCTTCTTTCAGGGGGCGAGTATCTACGAGCAGTACTTC. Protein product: CASSFFQGASIYEQYF.